These T cell receptor beta chains were read from a single sample in a study of shared clonotypes between healthy human individuals. This table comes from immunoSEQ multiplex PCR, and its TCRdb copy is limited to in-frame clones, with some not included. The table lists approximately 2.1 million clones, more than 80% of them singletons, with under 0.45% in the top ten. Material: naive CD4+ T cells from PBMCs. The receptors here all came from a young man in good health. Some clones in this sample may be carry-over from other donors' samples. The CDR3 runs from the conserved cysteine through the conserved F or W.

v_call	j_call	cdr3_aa
TRBV30	TRBJ1-2	CAWSVRRASNYGYTF
TRBV6-6	TRBJ2-2	CASSIGQNTGELFF
TRBV7-2	TRBJ2-1	CASSLLREGVYEQFF
TRBV5-1	TRBJ1-2	CASSLGGTANYGYTF
TRBV11-2	TRBJ1-1	CASSVQVSNTEAFF
TRBV9	TRBJ2-1	CASSTYFGVSSYNEQFF
TRBV28	TRBJ2-7	CASSPTGTGIYEQYF
TRBV28	TRBJ1-4	CASSSINPGQEGKLFF
TRBV2	TRBJ2-3	CASTGTSGTDTQYF
TRBV7-9	TRBJ1-3	CASSFISDTIYF
TRBV27	TRBJ2-1	CASHRPGAPYNEQFF
TRBV7-9	TRBJ2-1	CASSPSGRGDEQFF
TRBV5-1	TRBJ2-1	CASSLDEKRYNEQFF
TRBV19	TRBJ1-5	CASSIGTGLSQPQHF
TRBV4-1	TRBJ1-5	CASSGSLRGTSSNQPQHF
TRBV7-2	TRBJ2-1	CASRWGSGGPYNEQFF
TRBV11-3	TRBJ2-7	CASSLGTGPTYEQYF
TRBV29-1	TRBJ2-3	CSVRGRAEVGTDTQYF
TRBV5-4	TRBJ2-7	CASSSKTSGSYEQYF
TRBV28	TRBJ1-3	CASSFRGPSAGNTIYF
TRBV4-2	TRBJ2-7	CASSQERGGEQYF
TRBV9	TRBJ1-1	CASSATDPAGKTEAFF
TRBV9	TRBJ2-2	CASTSGLAGVSGTGELFF
TRBV27	TRBJ2-5	CASSLRGTETQYF
TRBV25-1	TRBJ1-1	CASSELGGTEAFF
TRBV30	TRBJ2-1	CAWGPQRERGNEQFF
TRBV28	TRBJ2-2	CASRYGLAGGPRELFF
TRBV6-1	TRBJ1-5	CASSEAPLGRNQPQHF
TRBV29-1	TRBJ2-1	CSVEDRGGPSYNEQFF
TRBV11-2	TRBJ2-2	CASSTPPGLYIAGELFF
TRBV18	TRBJ2-7	CASSPEGAYEQYF
TRBV30	TRBJ2-5	CAWSVQFAETQYF
TRBV28	TRBJ1-1	CASSLGQNTEAFF
TRBV7-6	TRBJ1-3	CASSPTGPGAGNTIYF
TRBV19	TRBJ2-4	CASTSGTSLAKNIQYF
TRBV27	TRBJ2-1	CASSVQGNGYNEQFF
TRBV27	TRBJ1-3	CASSFSGSGNTIYF
TRBV7-8	TRBJ1-1	CASSPQVGGTEAFF
TRBV6-1	TRBJ2-7	CASSKPTYEQYF
TRBV2	TRBJ1-5	CASSDRQFNQPQHF
TRBV5-5	TRBJ2-2	CASSSPARVTGELFF
TRBV30	TRBJ2-3	CAWSPGLAGGADTQYF
TRBV19	TRBJ2-7	CASSHGGLSEYEQYF
TRBV5-1	TRBJ2-5	CASSLPPQETQYF
TRBV28	TRBJ1-5	CASSSQGPGGNQPQHF